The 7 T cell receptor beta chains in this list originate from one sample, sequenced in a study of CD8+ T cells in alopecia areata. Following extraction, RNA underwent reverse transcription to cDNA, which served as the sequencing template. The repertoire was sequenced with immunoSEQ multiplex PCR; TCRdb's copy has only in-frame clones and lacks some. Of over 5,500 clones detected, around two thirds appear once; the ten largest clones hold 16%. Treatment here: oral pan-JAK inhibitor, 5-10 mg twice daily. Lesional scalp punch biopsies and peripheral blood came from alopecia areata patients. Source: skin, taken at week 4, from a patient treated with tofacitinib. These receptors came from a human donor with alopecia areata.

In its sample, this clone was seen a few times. Here the CDR3 reads CASRIRGPYNEQFF. The CDR3 DNA follows: TGTGCCAGCAGAATCAGGGGACCCTACAATGAGCAGTTCTTC. The chain recombines TRBV6-6 with TRBJ2-1; tentative D call: TRBD1 (6 bases). The length of the CDR3 is 14 residues. The V gene lost 6 bases and the J gene lost 2 bases, with 11 bases spanning the gap. From germline, CDR1 is MNHNY and CDR2 SVGAGI (reference sequence).

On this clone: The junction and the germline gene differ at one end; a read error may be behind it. The CDR3 DNA sequence: TGTGCCAGCAGCTTAAGGCTGGGGCCCGGTGAAACTTTCTTT. Its protein product is CASSLRLGPGETFF. V and J are TRBV7-8 and TRBJ1-1; TRBD1 is a possible D gene (5 bases). The CDR3 has 14 residues. Germline V gives CDR1 SGHVS, CDR2 FQNEAQ.

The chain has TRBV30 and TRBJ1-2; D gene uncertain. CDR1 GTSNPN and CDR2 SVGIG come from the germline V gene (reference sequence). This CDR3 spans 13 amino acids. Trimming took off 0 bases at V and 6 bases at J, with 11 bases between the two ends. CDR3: CAWSVNRADGYTF. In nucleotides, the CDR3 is TGTGCCTGGAGTGTTAACCGGGCGGATGGCTACACCTTC.

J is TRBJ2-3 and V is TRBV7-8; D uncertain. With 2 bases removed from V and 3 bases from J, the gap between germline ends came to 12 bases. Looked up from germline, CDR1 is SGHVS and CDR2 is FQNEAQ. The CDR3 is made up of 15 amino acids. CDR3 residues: CASSLWRQRTDTQYF. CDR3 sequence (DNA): TGTGCCAGCAGCTTATGGCGGCAGAGGACAGATACGCAGTATTTT.

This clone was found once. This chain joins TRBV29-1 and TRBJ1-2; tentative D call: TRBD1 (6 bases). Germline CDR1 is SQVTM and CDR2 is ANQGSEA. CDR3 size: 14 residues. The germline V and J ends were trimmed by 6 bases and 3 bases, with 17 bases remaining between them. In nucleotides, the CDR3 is TGCAGCGTCAGCCGGGACACTTACTACTATGGCTACACCTTC. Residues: CSVSRDTYYYGYTF.

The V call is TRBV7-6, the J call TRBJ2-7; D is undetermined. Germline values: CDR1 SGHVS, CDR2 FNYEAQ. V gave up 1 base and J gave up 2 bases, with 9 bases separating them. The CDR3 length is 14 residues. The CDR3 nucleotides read TGTGCCAGCAGCTTAGATGAAGGGCCCTACGAGCAGTACTTC. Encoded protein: CASSLDEGPYEQYF.

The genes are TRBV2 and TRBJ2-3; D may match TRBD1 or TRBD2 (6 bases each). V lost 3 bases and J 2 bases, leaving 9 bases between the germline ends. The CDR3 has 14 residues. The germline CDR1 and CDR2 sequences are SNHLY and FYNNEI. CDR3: CASSDGGNTDTQYF. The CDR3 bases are TGTGCCAGCAGTGACGGGGGCAACACAGATACGCAGTATTTT.